The entry below gives a single T cell receptor (beta chain) sequence along with its context. The antigen it recognizes is unknown. Base quality data are lacking; no much larger clone is found one base away. The CDR3, from cysteine to phenylalanine, totals 14 residues. Only the CDR3 portion is preserved as DNA: 42 bases, with reading frame beginning at the first base. The junction shows trimming of 3 bases on V and 8 bases on J, plus 11 bases between the germline ends. Looking up the germline V gene yields CDR1 KGHSH and CDR2 LQKENI. The data were taken from a study of T cell responses to AZD1222 COVID-19 vaccine (dated by TCRdb to the early 2020s). In the study overall: TCR sequencing covered some 250 trial participants: 207 given two doses of AZD1222 and 26 given two doses of MenACWY control vaccine. Trial participants were enrolled into age subgroups of 18-55, 56-69 and 70-plus years, which contained around 140, 26 and 57 TCR-sequenced participants, respectively. Results the study describes overall, beyond this receptor: The vaccine-associated CD4 TCRs covered the entire spike protein, and the dominant responses fell in regions 160-218 and 743-854. Conclusions about previously exposed vaccinees were limited because only six AZD1222 recipients were SARS-CoV-2 seropositive at baseline. Epitopes outside the regions mutated in the B.1.351 and B.1.1.7 variants were reportedly recognized by nearly half of the unique spike-specific TCRs. Because no day 14 peak-response samples were available, the repertoires could be characterized only after the peak T cell response. Participants were mostly white British, with more females than males. The authors suggested clonal diversity may have been underestimated. The 56-69-year group was small, and its depth increase did not reach significance, likely because of low power. Spike-specific TCR breadth and depth rose significantly after two AZD1222 doses compared with day 0 and with MenACWY recipients.

The CDR3 regions of human TCRbeta chains were subjected to immunosequencing. The study's own analysis went as follows. TCRs in the repertoires were matched against a reference library of SARS-CoV-2-specific TCRs that had been generated with the MIRA antigen-specificity platform. Breadth was defined as the fraction of unique TCRs that were SARS-CoV-2-associated, and depth was defined as the fraction of total T cells that were SARS-CoV-2-associated. Each spike-specific TCR was assigned to its reactive spike region and to a CD4 or CD8 class using the MIRA data. Log10-transformed breadth and depth values were compared by one-way ANOVA with Sidak's multiple comparisons tests. TCRdb limited this immuneACCESS table to in-frame rearrangements with V and J called. A share of clones is missing; checked studies link under half to unresolved V genes, and the rest is unexplained. V and J calls and clone size are as listed in that table; D and trimming were resolved from the DNA. The sample contains 150,000 to 200,000 clones, around 89% of them found a single time. 4.3% of the sample belongs to the ten largest clones.

The sample's time point label, in plain terms: about 28 days (+/-7) after the second vaccine dose. The meaning of the sample's treatment or condition label: meningococcal conjugate vaccine given as trial control. Vaccinee samples were obtained from the UK trials COV001 and COV002, which included a single-blind randomized controlled phase 2/3 trial of AZD1222 (ChAdOx1 nCoV-19) in healthy adults. For TCRbeta chain sequencing, PBMC samples were collected from trial participants at day 0 and at day 28 after the second dose. The source material was peripheral blood, sampled 28 days after the second dose of the MenACWY control vaccine. The TCR originated in an adult who received the MenACWY meningococcal vaccine as a control. The V gene is TRBV18 and the J gene is TRBJ1-6; no D gene can be assigned with confidence. The bases are TGTGCCAGCTCACCGAAAAGAGGAGATTCACCCCTCCACTTT. Its translation reads: CASSPKRGDSPLHF.